This record looks at one T cell receptor (beta chain) sequence and its context. The specificity of this receptor is unknown. No base quality values were provided; no much bigger clone lies one nucleotide off. This sample is drawn from a study of shared clonotypes between healthy human individuals (TCRdb year 2020). Study-level background: Two women and a few men aged 18 to 49 years were included in the cohort. For each donor, three plates each were used for CD4 naive and CD4 memory, two plates were used for CD8 naive, and one plate was used for CD8 memory. To estimate repertoire size and how much clonotypes are shared between individuals, the study performed deep sequencing of blood TCR repertoires from 4 to 6 healthy adults. To increase sequencing depth and limit assay-specific biases, TCR repertoire library preparation and sequencing were carried out by different laboratories using diverse techniques. Between about 0.94 and 10 billion PBMCs per donor were obtained by leukapheresis. Study-level results and caveats: Rarefaction of sorted-subset datasets indicated incomplete sequencing despite the large sequencing depth. Naive subsets generally had larger estimated clonotype richness than memory subsets. Pairwise subsampling led to the expectation that sequencing depth would affect the degree of clonotype sharing among donors. Because the study included only a small number of donors, the genetic and exposure-history diversity represented was limited. Sampling was restricted to blood, and TCR repertoires in tissues likely differ from the TCR repertoires found in blood. Roughly 5% of naive CD4, around 3.5% of naive CD8, roughly 2.4% of memory CD4, and 0.35% to 0.5% of memory CD8 clonotypes were shared across a handful of donors. Clonotypes shared by all four sorted-subset donors showed higher generation probabilities than non-shared clonotypes.

Donors were healthy HIV-negative adults with no recently reported acute infections or vaccinations. All donors were Caucasian adults living in Nashville, Tennessee, USA. CD4+ T cells were enriched by magnetic negative selection, after which naive cells were positively selected on CD45RA and the negative fraction was taken as the memory subset. Blood was collected by leukapheresis, and PBMCs were isolated by Ficoll-Histopaque density gradient centrifugation and then cryopreserved in liquid nitrogen vapor phase. Analytical flow cytometry was used to check the purity and quantity of every magnetically sorted T cell population. From each sorted fraction, genomic DNA was isolated and quantified by UV absorbance on a Nanodrop 2000c. The germline V gene supplies CDR1 SGHRS and CDR2 YFSETQ. V is cut by 4 bases and J by 0 bases, and the space between the germline ends is 11 bases. From its cysteine to its phenylalanine, the CDR3 spans 14 amino acids. Here the CDR3 DNA is all that survives: 42 bases in frame from base 1.

TCR CDR3 regions were amplified from genomic DNA by multiplex PCR using the deep immunoSEQ assay. For each cell subset, the extracted genomic DNA was distributed evenly across all wells of several immunoSEQ 96-well plates, and each plate served as one replicate. Each replicate PCR for sorted subsets received approximately 200 ng genomic DNA, equal to about 30,000 T cell genomes. Purified libraries were measured with a Qubit 3.0 fluorometer, size-checked on a Bioanalyzer 2100, and measured again with the KAPA Library Quantification kit. Every immunoSEQ 96-well plate was sequenced on a dedicated single-read 150-cycle Illumina NextSeq 550 flow cell. The original pipeline was this. Because only junctional sequences without quality scores were contained in the immunoSEQ output, filtering matching that applied to full-length reads could not be performed. To assign V/J genes and CDR3, sequences were annotated against IMGT germline references using PyIR, a Python wrapper for IgBLAST v1.9. Reads were filtered out if the reads had weak V/J assignments (E-value above 1e-6), no CDR3, stop codons, out-of-frame junctions, or ambiguous translated residues. V3J clonotypes were defined as sequences sharing the same inferred V gene, J gene, and CDR3 amino acid sequence. Percentage overlap between repertoires was calculated by dividing the number of shared unique clonotypes by the size of the smaller repertoire. RTK rarefaction, the Chao1 estimator, and Recon v2.1 estimates of unobserved clonotypes were used to assess repertoire richness. For all TCRbeta clonotypes obtained by the gDNA method from a few donors, generation probabilities were computed with OLGA. The table comes from immuneACCESS by way of TCRdb, which keeps in-frame sequences with V and J called. Part of the clones is missing from these tables; in studies checked, under half for an unresolved V gene and the rest for unknown reasons. Clone size and the V and J calls come from that table; the DNA yielded D and trimming. The sample yields about 1.1 million clones; around three quarters were counted once. The ten largest clonotypes hold 0.6% to 0.75% of the sample.

The chain couples TRBV5-1 to TRBJ2-7; no D segment can be confidently identified. The TCR was taken from a man aged 18 to 29 in good health. Some clones in this sample may be carry-over from other donors' samples. The sample taken for sequencing was memory CD4+ T cells from PBMCs. The sample's cell subset or site label, in plain terms: CD45RA-negative fraction. The nucleotides are TGCGCCAGCAGCAGAGGACCGGACTCCTACGAGCAGTACTTC. Translation gives CASSRGPDSYEQYF.